This TCR beta chain comes out of a study of blood T cell repertoires in COVID-19. The table came from immunoSEQ multiplex PCR; TCRdb's copy has only in-frame clones and leaves some out. The sample contains over 70,000 clones, around 91% of which appear only once. Germline CDR1 and CDR2: SNHLY and FYNNEI. The length of the CDR3 is 13 residues. The ends were cut back, 11 bases at V and 4 bases at J, with 17 bases in the middle. The material sequenced was peripheral blood. V and J are TRBV2 and TRBJ1-2; D may be TRBD1 (5 bases). This TCR was sampled from a woman aged 80 or over with active or convalescent COVID-19. The CDR3 nucleotides are TGTGCCGTCCGGGACGGGAGGACCTATGGCTACACCTTC. It yields the protein CAVRDGRTYGYTF.